The 5 T cell receptor beta chains presented below share a single source sample, sequenced in a study of CD8 T cells in ankylosing spondylitis. TCRdb recomputed calls from the 5' RACE reads with MiXCR, one row per CDR3 protein. The sample holds some 250,000 distinct CDR3 sequences, 24% seen once. Specimen: blood, either unsorted or a sorted T cell fraction (not recorded which). Every receptor here comes from a male donor with ankylosing spondylitis or in good health (not recorded which).

This clonotype was seen repeatedly, ten times or more. This sequence joins TRBV20-1 and TRBJ2-7; the D gene is possibly TRBD1 (6 bases). Trimming pared 3 bases from V and 3 bases from J, leaving 12 bases between. CDR3 size: 13 residues. The germline gives CDR1 DFQATT, CDR2 SNEGSKA (reference sequence). This CDR3 reads CSARNTGIYEQYF. The CDR3 bases are TGCAGTGCTAGGAACACAGGGATCTACGAGCAGTACTTC.

V and J are TRBV12-3 or TRBV12-4 and TRBJ1-4; D gene ambiguous. The CDR3 is 14 amino acids. V gave up 3 bases and J gave up 5 bases, with 10 bases separating them. This CDR3 reads CASSFGMRNEKLFF. The CDR3 nucleotides are TGTGCCAGCAGTTTTGGAATGAGAAATGAAAAACTGTTTTTT.

This clonotype was seen a handful of times. This chain links TRBV20-1 with TRBJ2-1; 7 bases agree with TRBD2. Per germline, CDR1 DFQATT and CDR2 SNEGSKA (reference sequence). This CDR3 spans 16 amino acids. V was clipped by 0 bases and J by 2 bases; unmatched bases: 7. CDR3 sequence: CSAREGGLGTYNEQFF. In nucleotides, the CDR3 is TGCAGTGCTAGAGAGGGAGGACTAGGCACCTACAATGAGCAGTTCTTC.

The chain couples TRBV20-1 to TRBJ1-6; D gene unclear. The germline gives CDR1 DFQATT, CDR2 SNEGSKA (reference sequence). V was clipped by 7 bases and J by 7 bases, with 14 bases between them. CDR3 length: 13 residues. The CDR3 DNA reads TGCAGTGTCCGGATCCATGGGAATTCACCCCTCCACTTT. Protein product: CSVRIHGNSPLHF.

This clonotype was detected ten times or more. The CDR3 nucleotides read TGTGCCAGCAGGACCCGGGACAGGGGGCATTCACCCCTCCACTTT. Translation gives CASRTRDRGHSPLHF. The rearrangement joins TRBV28 to TRBJ1-6; 12 nucleotides align to TRBD1. The J segment lost 8 bases and the V segment lost 6 bases, leaving 5 bases of the junction unmatched. Germline loops: CDR1 MDHEN, CDR2 SYDVKM. The CDR3 length is 15 residues.